The table lists the clone carrying this T cell receptor beta chain with a few counts. This sample is drawn from a study of blood T cell repertoires in COVID-19. Study overall: The United States, Italy and Spain provided the acute and convalescent COVID-19 samples. Sample material is recorded as cDNA or gDNA derived from T cells, B-cell-depleted T cells, or PBMCs.

Enrollment of patients from Seattle took place during active infection, with longitudinal follow-up. The junction had 7 bases not matched to a gene; V was cut back by 3 bases and J by 2 bases. Germline V gene lookup returns CDR1 SGHTS and CDR2 YDEGEE. This CDR3 is built from 16 residues. As processed by the authors: Reference gene primer amplification in the assay estimated nucleated cell counts. Profiled with immunoSEQ multiplex PCR; TCRdb holds only in-frame clones, not every one. That table is the source of V, J and clone size, and D and trimming were worked out from the DNA. This sample has about 180,000 clones, with about 88% found just once.

Sequencing was carried out using peripheral blood. The chain has TRBV5-8 and TRBJ2-3, with 9 nucleotides matching TRBD2. The TCR was taken from a woman aged 45 to 65 with COVID-19, enrolled during active disease. The CDR3: CASSSGTSRNTDTQYF. CDR3 DNA: TGTGCCAGCAGCTCTGGGACTAGCAGGAACACAGATACGCAGTATTTT.